This T cell receptor beta chain stems from a study of blood T cell repertoires in COVID-19. The CDR3 is 16 residues long. Germline assignment: CDR1 SEHNR and CDR2 FQNEAQ (reference sequence). The V and J ends lost 1 base and 6 bases respectively, with 13 bases between them. Libraries were prepared by immunoSEQ multiplex PCR; TCRdb keeps only in-frame clonotypes and omits some of them. The sample yields 150,000 to 200,000 clones, around 80% seen once. The receptor was isolated from a woman of 80 years or more with active or convalescent COVID-19. The sequenced sample consisted of peripheral blood. The V call is TRBV7-9, the J call TRBJ1-6; D is uncertain. The CDR3 coding sequence is TGTGCCAGCAGCTTAGGGTGGGAGGAGAGTAATTCACCCCTCCACTTT. This encodes CASSLGWEESNSPLHF. Full variable domain (remainder filled in from reference TRBV7-9 and TRBJ1-6): DTGVSQNPRHKITKRGQNVTFRCDPISEHNRLYWYRQTLGQGPEFLTYFQNEAQLEKSRLLSDRFSAERPKGSFSTLEIQRTEQGDSAMYLCASSLGWEESNSPLHFGNGTRLTVT.